Given below is one T cell receptor beta chain in context. Antigen: not known. This may stem from a read error, because a much larger clone lies one nucleotide away. CDR1 and CDR2 (germline): DFQATT, SNEGSKA (reference sequence). V lost 0 bases and J 6 bases, leaving 18 bases between the germline ends. This CDR3 has 16 residues. For the second PCR, which ran for roughly 7 to 11 cycles, a sample-barcoded 5' primer and a J-beta primer mix were used. One entry per CDR3 protein results from TCRdb running MiXCR on the 5' RACE reads. The data contain about 1,500,000 distinct CDR3 sequences, roughly 27% of them singletons. These data are taken from a study of blood T cells in healthy people across ages. General observations from the study: Naive and antigen-experienced cells were not separated, limiting conclusive comparison.

The receptor was isolated from a woman aged 25 to 39 in good health. Sequencing input: blood. The rearrangement links TRBV20-1 to TRBJ2-1; possibly TRBD2 for D (7 bases). CDR3 bases: TGCAGTGCTAGAGATCAGGGAGGGGGGAACTTCAATGAGCAGTTCTTC. It is translated as CSARDQGGGNFNEQFF.